This T cell receptor beta chain was documented in a study of CD8+CD57+ T cells in acquired aplastic anemia (dated by TCRdb to 2016 to 2018). Looking at the study overall: DNA extracted from sorted CD4+ and CD8+ cells had a mean of around 3 ug, with a range of roughly 0.18 to 27.4 ug. A CD8+CD57+ expansion meant a frequency higher than the mean frequency seen in healthy subjects. The paper as a whole reports these results and caveats: No significant difference in CD8+ Simpson's diversity was found between patients and healthy controls (P=0.060). About 30 CD8+ CDR3 sequences were found to be shared between patients and controls, but these sequences appeared to be highly expressed in patients and within the immunodominant clones of the patients.

Patients chosen for sequencing had shown expansion of CD8+CD57+ cells by flow cytometry. All patients had severe acquired aplastic anemia diagnosed by International Study of Aplastic Anemia and Agranulocytosis and Camitta criteria. No patient had received any therapy when blood was sampled. TCR repertoires of sorted CD4+ and CD8+ blood T cells from severe aplastic anemia patients and healthy subjects were deep-sequenced in the study. In the USA, patient enrollment took place under clinicaltrials.gov protocols 00001620, 01623167, 00001397, 00071045, 00081523 and 00961064. Ficoll-Paque density gradient centrifugation was used to isolate peripheral blood mononuclear cells. Before DNA was extracted, CD4+ and CD8+ T cells were sorted using either FACS or magnetic beads. Genomic DNA served as template for TCR beta VDJ combination and CDR3 sequence profiling. An Illumina HiSeq 2000 was the platform used for TCR repertoire sequencing. Regarding the original processing steps: TRBV/TRBJ rearrangement plots, CDR3 size and DJ length profiles, and Simpson's diversity index were used to assess repertoires. The most abundant DNA sequence in the deep sequencing data was defined as the immunodominant clone. CDR3 amino acid sequences were screened for sharing across subjects and were compared with published repertoires and the VDJdb database. Through fastp at Q25 and MiXCR, TCRdb rebuilt clones from the public reads, retaining in-frame beta chains. Rows are unified per CDR3 protein, each entry keeping the most common DNA and genes. TCRdb, not the authors, supplied the V and J calls. The sample has over 40,000 distinct CDR3 sequences on record, 63% of them singletons. Of the sample, roughly 65% is held by the ten largest clones.

The CDR3 holds 11 amino acids from the cysteine to the phenylalanine. Of the read, only the CDR3 DNA is kept; its 33 bases are in frame from base 1. CDR1 SQVTM and CDR2 ANQGSEA were looked up in the germline V gene. A distance of 5 bases separates the germline ends of V and J, which lose 5 bases and 4 bases respectively. As for this clonotype: Its recognized antigen is unknown. Base qualities are missing; no much larger clone stands one base away.

The V and J segments used are TRBV29-1 and TRBJ2-2, with the D gene call left open. Sequenced sample: sorted CD4+, CD8+, or CD8+CD57+ T cells (not recorded which) from PBMCs. This sequence originates from a human donor with aplastic anemia. The CDR3 region reads CSVSATGELFF. The DNA sequence reads TGCAGCGTTAGCGCCACCGGGGAGCTGTTTTTT.